This TCR beta chain was identified in a study of spatial heterogeneity in lung cancer (dated by TCRdb to the late 2010s). Study-wide context: More beta-chain than alpha-chain transcripts were consistently detected, likely reflecting higher beta-chain transcript abundance. At surgery, some 200 tumor regions, around 67 matched nontumor lung samples and 56 PBMC samples were TCR-sequenced for both alpha and beta chains. TCR repertoire features were related to nonsynonymous mutation counts determined by whole-exome sequencing of tumor tissue. In the raw uncorrected reads, each unique combination of TCR and UMI appeared more than ten times on average. In non-small cell lung cancer, the study made a quantitative comparison of TCR alpha and beta repertoires among multiple tumor regions, matched nontumor lung and blood. Paper-wide results and their limitations: Additional single-cell paired TCR alpha and beta sequencing was considered necessary to confirm, at a functional level, the hypothesis that regional TCRs recognize regional mutations. Ubiquitous expanded tumor TCRs were detected in blood more often at tumor resection than at routine follow-up.

Library construction relied on 5' RACE. Sequenced using a NextSeq 500. The TCR library protocol attached a unique molecular identifier to each TCR cDNA molecule to allow correction of PCR and sequencing errors. In the paper's pipeline: Decombinator tools were used for TCR identification, UMI-based error correction and CDR3 extraction. TCRs above a frequency of 2 per 1,000, corresponding to the top 1% of the tumor frequency distribution, were defined as expanded. Renyi diversity was computed with the R vegan package after each repertoire had been subsampled 100 times to 5,000 TCRs. CDR3 similarity networks were built from amino acid triplet string-kernel similarity, connecting CDR3s with pairwise similarity above 0.82. The raw public reads went through TCRdb reprocessing: fastp at Q25, MiXCR clone calling, in-frame beta chains kept. One record per CDR3 amino acid sequence lists the most common genes and DNA. For this entry, the V and J calls and clone size follow TCRdb and not the study's own pipeline. This sample has 60,000 to 90,000 distinct CDR3 sequences in its table, and 13% of those were observed once. The ten largest account for more than 7% of the sample.

Per the publication, the time point label means: sample taken at primary tumor resection. TCR sequencing used whole RNA extracted from tumor and nontumor lung tissue, or from cryopreserved PBMC samples, without cell sorting. The donors were 60 to 80 patients from the lung TRACERx cohort who had early-stage, untreated non-small cell lung cancer. A patient was chosen for TCR sequencing only when enough RNA was available from at least two tumor regions. CDR1 and CDR2 are drawn from the germline V gene: SNHLY, FYNNEI. V is cut back by 2 bases and J by 8 bases, with 11 bases in the junction unmatched. The CDR3 holds 15 amino acids from the cysteine to the phenylalanine. The sequence is cut down to CDR3 DNA, 45 bases in frame from base 1. This clonotype was seen only a few times. Its antigen has not been determined. No much larger clonotype is one base removed from it; base qualities were not supplied.

Material: PBMCs, obtained at surgery. The chain is encoded by TRBV2 joined to TRBJ1-2, and 7 junctional nucleotides match TRBD1. The source of this sequence is a male donor with early-stage non-small cell lung cancer. The bases are TGTGCCAGCAGTGAAACGGGACAGTCCTTTAGCGGCTACACCTTC. This codes for CASSETGQSFSGYTF. Full variable domain (CDR3 extended with the reference TRBV2 and TRBJ1-2 proteins): EPEVTQTPSHQVTQMGQEVILRCVPISNHLYFYWYRQILGQKVEFLVSFYNNEISEKSEIFDDQFSVERPDGSNFTLKIRSTKLEDSAMYFCASSETGQSFSGYTFGSGTRLTVV.